This is a list of T cell receptor beta chains from one sample in a study of T cell repertoires in cytomegalovirus infection. A single record per CDR3 protein comes from TCRdb applying MiXCR to the reads. The data show 300,000 or so distinct CDR3 sequences, more than 20% seen once. The sequenced sample consisted of PBMCs. These TCRs come from a human donor in good health (CMV status not recorded). Some clones in this sample may be carry-over from other donors' samples. CDR3s include the opening cysteine and the closing phenylalanine or tryptophan. The D gene is left open where the match is weak. Only some rows state a clone size, as once, few, many or a class for expanded clones.

TRBV20-1	TRBJ2-2	TRBD1	13	.	TGCAGTGCTCAAACAAACAGGGGCGGGGAGCTGTTTTTT	CSAQTNRGGELFF
TRBV5-1	TRBJ2-7	TRBD2	15	.	TGCGCCAGCAGCTGGGAACCCCGGGGGGATTTCGAGCAGTACTTC	CASSWEPRGDFEQYF
TRBV20-1	TRBJ2-5	.	16	.	TGCAGTGCCCAAGAGATACCAGCGTGGTACCAAGAGACCCAGTACTTC	CSAQEIPAWYQETQYF
TRBV30	TRBJ1-1	.	16	.	TGTGCCTGGAGTGCCACGCGGGAGGGTATGAACACTGAAGCTTTCTTT	CAWSATREGMNTEAFF
TRBV30	TRBJ1-4	TRBD1	15	.	TGTGCCTGGAGTCCACCGGGACAGATTAATGAAAAACTGTTTTTT	CAWSPPGQINEKLFF
TRBV3-1	TRBJ1-1	.	14	.	TGTGCCAGCAGCCAAGGGCAGATGAACACTGAAGCTTTCTTT	CASSQGQMNTEAFF
TRBV20-1	TRBJ1-2	.	12	.	TGCAGTGCTAGAGATCTTGGTAGTGGCTACACCTTC	CSARDLGSGYTF
TRBV15	TRBJ1-2	.	13	.	TGTGCCACCAGCATACTCAGGACAGTGGACTACACCTTC	CATSILRTVDYTF
TRBV14	TRBJ1-1	.	14	few	TGTGCCAGCAGCCAAGATTGGCCGAACACTGAAGCTTTCTTT	CASSQDWPNTEAFF
TRBV6-6	TRBJ2-5	.	15	.	TGTGCCAGCAGTTACGAAGGGACACCTCAAGAGACCCAGTACTTC	CASSYEGTPQETQYF
TRBV9	TRBJ1-2	TRBD1	13	.	TGTGCCAGCAGCGTAGGACAGGGATATGGCTACACCTTC	CASSVGQGYGYTF
TRBV12-3/TRBV12-4	TRBJ2-1	.	12	few	TGTGCCAGCAGCCCAGGCCTCCGAGGGCAGTTCTTC	CASSPGLRGQFF
TRBV29-1	TRBJ2-1	.	14	.	TGCAGCGTTGATCTCGGGCAGGGTATCGATGAGCAGTTCTTC	CSVDLGQGIDEQFF
TRBV7-2	TRBJ2-3	.	14	.	TGTGCCAGCAGCTTGAACAGAGCAACAGATACGCAGTATTTT	CASSLNRATDTQYF
TRBV5-1	TRBJ1-4	.	14	.	TGCGCCAGCGCAGAATCGGCAACTAATGAAAAACTGTTTTTT	CASAESATNEKLFF
TRBV11-2	TRBJ1-4	.	14	.	TGTGCCAGCAGCCGGGGGCGGGGATGGGAAAAACTGTTTTTT	CASSRGRGWEKLFF
TRBV23-1	TRBJ2-3	TRBD1	17	few	TGCGCCAGCAGTCACGCGGGACAGGGCAAAAGCACAGATACGCAGTATTTT	CASSHAGQGKSTDTQYF
TRBV7-2	TRBJ2-5	TRBD2	16	many	TGTGCCAGCAGCCGCCTGACTAGCGCCTTAGAAGAGACCCAGTACTTC	CASSRLTSALEETQYF
TRBV5-1	TRBJ2-1	.	15	.	TGCGCCAGCAGCCGGGACATTCGCTCCTACAATGAGCAGTTCTTC	CASSRDIRSYNEQFF
TRBV10-3	TRBJ1-2	.	15	few	TGTGCCATCAGTGACCTACAGGCCGGTCTTTATGGCTACACCTTC	CAISDLQAGLYGYTF
TRBV7-2	TRBJ1-4	.	14	many	TGTGCCAGCAGCCCACGAGGTTACTCCGAAAAACTGTTTTTT	CASSPRGYSEKLFF
TRBV19	TRBJ2-3	.	16	.	TGTGCCAGTAGCCCAGGACAGTTTTCTAGCACAGATACGCAGTATTTT	CASSPGQFSSTDTQYF
TRBV7-2	TRBJ2-7	.	14	many	TGTGCCAGCAGCTTAGGCCTACAGATCTACGAGCAGTACTTC	CASSLGLQIYEQYF
TRBV5-4	TRBJ2-3	TRBD2	15	many	TGTGCCAGCAGCTTGGGCGGGGGGGGCACAGATACGCAGTATTTT	CASSLGGGGTDTQYF
TRBV10-3	TRBJ2-7	TRBD2	15	many	TGTGCCATCAGTGGGAAGACTAGCGGGGATTACGAGCAGTACTTC	CAISGKTSGDYEQYF
TRBV10-3	TRBJ1-1	.	16	few	TGTGCCATCAGTGAGTCGAAGGGAGCCTTAGGCCGTGAAGCTTTCTTT	CAISESKGALGREAFF
TRBV9	TRBJ2-7	.	14	few	TGTGCCAGCAGCGTAGATCTTTCGGGGTACGAGCAGTACTTC	CASSVDLSGYEQYF
TRBV11-2	TRBJ2-5	TRBD2	15	few	TGTGCCAGCAGCTTAGGAGCTAGCGGGAAAGAGACCCAGTACTTC	CASSLGASGKETQYF
TRBV20-1	TRBJ2-7	.	14	few	TGCAGTGCTAGAATGGCTGTAGTCAACTACGAGCAGTACTTC	CSARMAVVNYEQYF
TRBV7-3	TRBJ2-5	.	14	few	TGTGCCAGCAGCAAGACGGGGGCACAAGAGACCCAGTACTTC	CASSKTGAQETQYF
TRBV7-2	TRBJ2-7	TRBD2	13	few	TGTGCCAGCAGCGCTAGCGGGAGTGGGGAGCAGTACTTC	CASSASGSGEQYF
TRBV6-5	TRBJ2-1	.	14	.	TGTGCCAGCAGTTACTCTCAGCAAAACAATGAGCAGTTCTTC	CASSYSQQNNEQFF
TRBV29-1	TRBJ2-2	TRBD1	15	few	TGCAGCGTTCTAACAGGGGTTAAGAGCACCGGGGAGCTGTTTTTT	CSVLTGVKSTGELFF